The 3 T cell receptor beta chains listed next were all sequenced from one sample in a study of T cell responses to AZD1222 COVID-19 vaccine. Clones were sequenced by immunoSEQ multiplex PCR, and TCRdb holds only the in-frame ones, with some missing. The sample carries about 100,000 clones, around nine tenths recorded once. The specimen comprised peripheral blood, sampled on day 0 of AZD1222 vaccination. These receptors came from an adult in good health.

The chain joins TRBV5-1 to TRBJ1-6; D uncertain. Trimming took off 2 bases at V and 11 bases at J, with 14 bases between the two ends. The CDR3 is 14 amino acids. The germline gives CDR1 SGHRS, CDR2 YFSETQ. CDR3 DNA: TGCGCCAGCAGCTTTTCCACAGAACCCGCACCCCTCCACTTT. This codes for CASSFSTEPAPLHF.

V and J are TRBV5-1 and TRBJ2-7; either TRBD1 or TRBD2 may supply D (5 bases each). Trimming took 2 bases from V and 7 from J, leaving 16 bases between them. Per the germline V gene, CDR1 is SGHRS and CDR2 is YFSETQ. CDR3 length equals 14 residues. CDR3 coding DNA: TGCGCCAGCAGCTTTTCCGGGGCCCCGGAAGAGCAGTACTTC. It codes for CASSFSGAPEEQYF. The full variable domain, its missing parts supplied by reference TRBV5-1 and TRBJ2-7, is KAGVTQTPRYLIKTRGQQVTLSCSPISGHRSVSWYQQTPGQGLQFLFEYFSETQRNKGNFPGRFSGRQFSNSRSEMNVSTLELGDSALYLCASSFSGAPEEQYFGPGTRLTVT.

V is TRBV7-7 and J is TRBJ1-2; D perhaps matches TRBD1 (6 bases). The germline V and J ends were trimmed by 5 bases and 1 base, with 14 bases remaining between them. This CDR3 is 15 amino acids long. Germline CDR1 reads SSHAT; CDR2 reads FNYEAQ (reference sequence). Here the CDR3 DNA reads TGTGCCAGCAGCCCTCGGACAGTCTATAACTATGGCTACACCTTC. It yields the protein CASSPRTVYNYGYTF.